This T cell receptor (beta chain) was captured by sequencing in a study of blood T cell repertoires in COVID-19. The overall study: The United States, Italy and Spain were the sources of the acute and convalescent COVID-19 samples.

Original handling: Counts of nucleated cells, estimated from reference gene primer amplification, were obtained. The data were produced by immunoSEQ multiplex PCR, yet TCRdb's version contains in-frame clones alone and is incomplete. The V and J calls and the clone size are those of that table, but D and trimming were determined from the DNA. The data show about 270,000 clones, with around nine tenths seen just once and over 2.5% held by the top ten. In germline, CDR1 is GTSNPN, CDR2 SVGIG (reference sequence). J gave up 6 bases and V 1 base, and 3 bases lay outside the gene matches. The CDR3 length is 14 residues. Participants' reported clinical history set cohort assignment. Recovered status applied to Cohort 3 donors who had two consecutive negative PCRs. It also applied to those with clearance or with symptom resolution.

The clonotype comes from a woman younger than 35 who had recovered from COVID-19. Sequencing was carried out using PBMCs or T cells enriched from blood (not recorded which). The rearrangement uses TRBV30 and TRBJ1-4; 9 bases match TRBD1. CDR3 sequence reads: CAWSGDRVDEKLFF. Here the CDR3 DNA reads TGTGCCTGGAGTGGGGACAGGGTGGATGAAAAACTGTTTTTT.